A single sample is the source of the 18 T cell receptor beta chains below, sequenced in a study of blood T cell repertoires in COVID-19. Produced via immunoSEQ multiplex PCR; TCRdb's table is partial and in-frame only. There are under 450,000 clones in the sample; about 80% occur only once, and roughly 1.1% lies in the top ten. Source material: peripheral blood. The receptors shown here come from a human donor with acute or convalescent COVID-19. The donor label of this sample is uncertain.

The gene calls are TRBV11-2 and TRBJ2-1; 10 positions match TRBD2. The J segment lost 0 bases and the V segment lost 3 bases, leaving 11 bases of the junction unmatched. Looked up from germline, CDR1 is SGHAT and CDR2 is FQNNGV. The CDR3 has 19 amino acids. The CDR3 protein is CASSLNPGTSVFSYNEQFF. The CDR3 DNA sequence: TGTGCCAGCAGCTTGAACCCCGGGACTAGCGTATTCTCCTACAATGAGCAGTTCTTC.

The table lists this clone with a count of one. CDR3 loop: CSALTWGGTEAFF. Here the CDR3 DNA reads TGCAGCGCCCTGACCTGGGGAGGGACTGAAGCTTTCTTT. The chain couples TRBV29-1 to TRBJ1-1; D is ambiguous. Germline lookup yields CDR1 SQVTM and CDR2 ANQGSEA. Trimming pared 7 bases from V and 5 bases from J, leaving 17 bases between. The CDR3 is made up of 13 amino acids. Full variable domain (remainder filled in from reference TRBV29-1 and TRBJ1-1): SAVISQKPSRDICQRGTSLTIQCQVDSQVTMMFWYRQQPGQSLTLIATANQGSEATYESGFVIDKFPISRPNLTFSTLTVSNMSPEDSSIYLCSALTWGGTEAFFGQGTRLTVV.

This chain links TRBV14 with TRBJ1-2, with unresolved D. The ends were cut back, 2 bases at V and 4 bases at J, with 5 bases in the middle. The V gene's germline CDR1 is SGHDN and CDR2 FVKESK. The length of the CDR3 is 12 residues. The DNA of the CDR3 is TGTGCCAGCAGCCAAAACAGCTATGGCTACACCTTC. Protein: CASSQNSYGYTF. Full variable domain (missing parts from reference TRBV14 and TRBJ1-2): EAGVTQFPSHSVIEKGQTVTLRCDPISGHDNLYWYRRVMGKEIKFLLHFVKESKQDESGMPNNRFLAERTGGTYSTLKVQPAELEDSGVYFCASSQNSYGYTFGSGTRLTVV.

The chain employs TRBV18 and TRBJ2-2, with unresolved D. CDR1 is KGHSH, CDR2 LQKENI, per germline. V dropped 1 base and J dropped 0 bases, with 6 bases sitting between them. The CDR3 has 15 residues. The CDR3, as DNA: TGTGCCAGCTCACCACGGTCAGCGAACACCGGGGAGCTGTTTTTT. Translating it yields CASSPRSANTGELFF.

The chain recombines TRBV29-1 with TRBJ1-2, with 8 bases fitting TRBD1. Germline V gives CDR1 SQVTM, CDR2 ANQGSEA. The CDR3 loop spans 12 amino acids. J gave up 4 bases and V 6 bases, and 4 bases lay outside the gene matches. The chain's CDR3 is CSVGQGIYGYTF. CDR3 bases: TGCAGCGTAGGACAGGGAATCTATGGCTACACCTTC. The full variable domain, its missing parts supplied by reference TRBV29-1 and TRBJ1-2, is SAVISQKPSRDICQRGTSLTIQCQVDSQVTMMFWYRQQPGQSLTLIATANQGSEATYESGFVIDKFPISRPNLTFSTLTVSNMSPEDSSIYLCSVGQGIYGYTFGSGTRLTVV.

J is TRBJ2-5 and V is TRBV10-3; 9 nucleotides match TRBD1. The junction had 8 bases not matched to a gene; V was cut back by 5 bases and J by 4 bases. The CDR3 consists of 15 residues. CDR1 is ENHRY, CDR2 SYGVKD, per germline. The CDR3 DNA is TGTGCCATCAGTCGCGACGGACAGGGGACAGAGACCCAGTACTTC. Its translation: CAISRDGQGTETQYF.

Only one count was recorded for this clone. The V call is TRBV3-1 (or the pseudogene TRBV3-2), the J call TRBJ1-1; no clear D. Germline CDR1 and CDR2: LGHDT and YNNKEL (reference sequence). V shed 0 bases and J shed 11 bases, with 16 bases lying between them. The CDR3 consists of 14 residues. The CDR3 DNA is TGTGCCAGCAGCCAAGATTCCGTCCGATTCGGGGCTTTCTTT. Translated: CASSQDSVRFGAFF.

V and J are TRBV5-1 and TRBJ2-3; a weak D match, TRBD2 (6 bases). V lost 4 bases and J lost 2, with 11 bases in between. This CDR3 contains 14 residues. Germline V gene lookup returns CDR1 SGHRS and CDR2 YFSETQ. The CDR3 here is CASSAGTATDTQYF. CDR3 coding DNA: TGCGCCAGCAGCGCTGGGACTGCCACAGATACGCAGTATTTT.

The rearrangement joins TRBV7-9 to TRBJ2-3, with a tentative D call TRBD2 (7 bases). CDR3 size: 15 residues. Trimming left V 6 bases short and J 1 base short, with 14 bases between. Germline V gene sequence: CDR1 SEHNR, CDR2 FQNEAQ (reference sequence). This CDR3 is CASSPGGHRTDTQYF. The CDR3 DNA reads TGTGCCAGCAGTCCCGGGGGGCATCGCACAGATACGCAGTATTTT. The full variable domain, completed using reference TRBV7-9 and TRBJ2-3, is DTGVSQNPRHKITKRGQNVTFRCDPISEHNRLYWYRQTLGQGPEFLTYFQNEAQLEKSRLLSDRFSAERPKGSFSTLEIQRTEQGDSAMYLCASSPGGHRTDTQYFGPGTRLTVL.

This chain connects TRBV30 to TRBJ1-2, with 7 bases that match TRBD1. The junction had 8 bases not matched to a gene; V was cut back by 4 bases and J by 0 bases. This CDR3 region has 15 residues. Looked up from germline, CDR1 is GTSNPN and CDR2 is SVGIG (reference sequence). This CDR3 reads CAWKQWTGPNYGYTF. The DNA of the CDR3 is TGTGCCTGGAAACAATGGACAGGCCCTAACTATGGCTACACCTTC.

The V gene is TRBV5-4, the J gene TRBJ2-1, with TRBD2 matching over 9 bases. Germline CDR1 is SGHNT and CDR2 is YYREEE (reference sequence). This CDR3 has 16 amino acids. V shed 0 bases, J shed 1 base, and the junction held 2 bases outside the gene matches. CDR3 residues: CASSLGGGASYNEQFF. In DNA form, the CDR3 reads TGTGCCAGCAGCTTGGGCGGGGGGGCGTCCTACAATGAGCAGTTCTTC.

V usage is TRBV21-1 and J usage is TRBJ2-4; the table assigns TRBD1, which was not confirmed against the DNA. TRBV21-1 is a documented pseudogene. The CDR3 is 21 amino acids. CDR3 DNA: TGTGCCAGCAGCAAAGCCGTTAAAGACAGGGTTTTTGGCGTGGCCAAAAACATTCAGTACTTC. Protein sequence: CASSKAVKDRVFGVAKNIQYF.

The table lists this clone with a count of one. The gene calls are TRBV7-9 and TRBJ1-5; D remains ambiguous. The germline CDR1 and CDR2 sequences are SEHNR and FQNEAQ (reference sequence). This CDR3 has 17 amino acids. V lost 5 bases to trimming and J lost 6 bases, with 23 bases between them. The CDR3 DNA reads TGTGCCAGCAGCACCAGAGTACGCGGCGAAGGCGGTCAGCCCCAGCATTTT. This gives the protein CASSTRVRGEGGQPQHF. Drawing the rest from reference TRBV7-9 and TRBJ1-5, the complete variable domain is DTGVSQNPRHKITKRGQNVTFRCDPISEHNRLYWYRQTLGQGPEFLTYFQNEAQLEKSRLLSDRFSAERPKGSFSTLEIQRTEQGDSAMYLCASSTRVRGEGGQPQHFGDGTRLSIL.

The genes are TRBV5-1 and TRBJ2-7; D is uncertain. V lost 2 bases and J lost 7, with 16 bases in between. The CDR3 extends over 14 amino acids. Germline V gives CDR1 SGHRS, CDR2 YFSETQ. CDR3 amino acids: CASSLQSTYVEQYF. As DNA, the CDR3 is TGCGCCAGCAGCTTACAGTCGACCTATGTGGAGCAGTACTTC. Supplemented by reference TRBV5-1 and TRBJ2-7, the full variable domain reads KAGVTQTPRYLIKTRGQQVTLSCSPISGHRSVSWYQQTPGQGLQFLFEYFSETQRNKGNFPGRFSGRQFSNSRSEMNVSTLELGDSALYLCASSLQSTYVEQYFGPGTRLTVT.

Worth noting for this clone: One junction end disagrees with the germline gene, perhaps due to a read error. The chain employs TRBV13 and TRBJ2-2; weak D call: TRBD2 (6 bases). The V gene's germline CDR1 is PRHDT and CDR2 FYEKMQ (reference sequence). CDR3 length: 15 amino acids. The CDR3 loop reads CANSPQRRGTGELFF. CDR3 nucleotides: TGTGCCAACAGCCCACAGCGGCGGGGCACCGGGGAGCTGTTTTTT.

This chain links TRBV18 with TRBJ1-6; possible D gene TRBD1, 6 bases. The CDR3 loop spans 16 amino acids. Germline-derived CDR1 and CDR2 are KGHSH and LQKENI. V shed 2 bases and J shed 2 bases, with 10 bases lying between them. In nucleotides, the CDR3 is TGTGCCAGCTCACCAGTCACAGGGCCCTATAATTCACCCCTCCACTTT. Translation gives CASSPVTGPYNSPLHF.

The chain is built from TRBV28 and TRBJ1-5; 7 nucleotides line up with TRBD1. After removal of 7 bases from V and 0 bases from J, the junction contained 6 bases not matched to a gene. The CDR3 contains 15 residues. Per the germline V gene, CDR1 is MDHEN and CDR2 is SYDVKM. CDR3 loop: CASKDRADSNQPQHF. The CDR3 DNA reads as TGTGCCAGCAAAGACAGGGCTGATAGCAATCAGCCCCAGCATTTT.

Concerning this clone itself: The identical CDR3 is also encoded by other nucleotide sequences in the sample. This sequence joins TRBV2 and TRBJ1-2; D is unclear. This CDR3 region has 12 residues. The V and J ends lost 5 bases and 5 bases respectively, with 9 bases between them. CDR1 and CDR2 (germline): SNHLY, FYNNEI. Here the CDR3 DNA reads TGTGCCAGCAGTCGGACGGGATATGGCTACACCTTC. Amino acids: CASSRTGYGYTF. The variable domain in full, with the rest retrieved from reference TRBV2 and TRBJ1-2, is EPEVTQTPSHQVTQMGQEVILRCVPISNHLYFYWYRQILGQKVEFLVSFYNNEISEKSEIFDDQFSVERPDGSNFTLKIRSTKLEDSAMYFCASSRTGYGYTFGSGTRLTVV.